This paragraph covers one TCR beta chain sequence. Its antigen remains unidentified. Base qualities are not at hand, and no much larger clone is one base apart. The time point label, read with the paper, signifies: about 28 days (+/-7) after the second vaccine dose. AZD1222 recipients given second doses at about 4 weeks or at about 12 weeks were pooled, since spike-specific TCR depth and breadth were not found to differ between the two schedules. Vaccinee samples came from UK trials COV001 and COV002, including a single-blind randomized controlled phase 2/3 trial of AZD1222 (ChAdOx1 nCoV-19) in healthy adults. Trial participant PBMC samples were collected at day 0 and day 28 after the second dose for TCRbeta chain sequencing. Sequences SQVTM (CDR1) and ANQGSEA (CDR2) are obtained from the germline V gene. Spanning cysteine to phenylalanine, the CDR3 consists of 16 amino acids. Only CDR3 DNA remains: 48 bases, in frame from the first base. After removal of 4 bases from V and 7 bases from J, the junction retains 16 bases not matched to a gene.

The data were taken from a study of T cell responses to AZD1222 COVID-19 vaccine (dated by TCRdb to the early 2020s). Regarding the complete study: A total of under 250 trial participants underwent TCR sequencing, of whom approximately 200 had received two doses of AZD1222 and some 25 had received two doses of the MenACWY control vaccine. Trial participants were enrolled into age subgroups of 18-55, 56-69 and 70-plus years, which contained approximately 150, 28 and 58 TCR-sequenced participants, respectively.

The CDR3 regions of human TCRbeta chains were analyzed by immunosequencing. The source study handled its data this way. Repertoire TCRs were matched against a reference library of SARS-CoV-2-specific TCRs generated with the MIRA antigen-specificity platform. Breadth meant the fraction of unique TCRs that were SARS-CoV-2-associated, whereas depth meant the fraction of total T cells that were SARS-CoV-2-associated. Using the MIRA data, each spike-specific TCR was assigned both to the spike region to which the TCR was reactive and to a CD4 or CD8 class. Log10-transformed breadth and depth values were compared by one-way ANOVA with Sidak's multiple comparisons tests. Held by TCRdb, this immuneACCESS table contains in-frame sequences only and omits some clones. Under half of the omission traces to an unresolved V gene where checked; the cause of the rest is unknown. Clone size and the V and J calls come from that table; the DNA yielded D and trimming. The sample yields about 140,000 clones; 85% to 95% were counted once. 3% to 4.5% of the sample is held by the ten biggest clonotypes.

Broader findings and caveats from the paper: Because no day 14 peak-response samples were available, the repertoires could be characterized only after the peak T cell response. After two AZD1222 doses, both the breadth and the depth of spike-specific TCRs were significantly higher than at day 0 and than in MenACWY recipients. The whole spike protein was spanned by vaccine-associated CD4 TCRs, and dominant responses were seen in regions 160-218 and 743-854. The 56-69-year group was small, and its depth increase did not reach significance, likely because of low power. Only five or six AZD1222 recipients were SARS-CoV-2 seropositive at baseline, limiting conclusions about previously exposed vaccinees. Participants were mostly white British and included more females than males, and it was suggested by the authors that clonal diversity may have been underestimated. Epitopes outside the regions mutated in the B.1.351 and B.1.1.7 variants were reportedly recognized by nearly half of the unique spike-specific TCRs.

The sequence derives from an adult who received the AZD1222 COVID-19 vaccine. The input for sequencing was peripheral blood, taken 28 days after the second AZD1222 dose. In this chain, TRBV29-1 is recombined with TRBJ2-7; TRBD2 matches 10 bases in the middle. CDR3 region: CSVGGSGRVPILEQYF. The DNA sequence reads TGCAGCGTTGGTGGCAGCGGGAGGGTGCCGATACTGGAGCAGTACTTC.